This T cell receptor (beta chain) is drawn from a study of CD4 T cells in relation to SARS-CoV-2 and coronaviruses. Study at large: TCR beta CDR3s were sequenced after approximately 11-day antigen culture of PBMCs. Negative control cultures got HIV-1 Nef peptides or no peptide.

Method: immunoSEQ multiplex PCR; TCRdb's copy keeps in-frame clones and lacks some. The sample has under 25,000 clones; roughly 77% are singletons. The unexposed donors gave CD4+ T cells in about 2010-2019, prior to COVID-19. Isolation of CD4+ T cells took place after approximately 11 days in culture. PBMCs were plated at two million per well in IL-2-containing medium. This CDR3 comprises 13 residues. Germline CDR1 WSHSY, CDR2 SAAADI. V was shortened by 7 bases and J by 1 base, with 10 bases between the two germline ends. In regard to this clone: What it binds is not known.

Sequencing input: CD4+ T cells from PBMCs, cultured in vitro. V gene TRBV10-2 combines with J gene TRBJ1-1; D is uncertain. This TCR was sampled from a human donor in good health. The CDR3 bases are TGCGCCAGCACCGTGCAGCAGAACACTGAAGCTTTCTTT. This translates into CASTVQQNTEAFF.